These 18 T cell receptor beta chains share one sample of origin, sequenced in a study of shared clonotypes between healthy human individuals (dated by TCRdb to the early 2020s). Library creation used the immunoSEQ multiplex PCR assay. TCRdb provides this immuneACCESS table in a form limited to in-frame rearrangements. Some clones are lacking; in checked studies, under half of them reflect an unresolved V gene, and why the rest are absent is not known. This sample is represented by about 600,000 clones; around 81% of them were singletons. Jointly, the top ten make up about 12% of the sample. The sequencing sample was made of PBMCs. The source of these receptors is a middle-aged woman in good health. Some clones in this sample may be carry-over from other donors' samples.

The V and J genes are TRBV7-2 and TRBJ2-3; no clear D. V was trimmed by 1 base and J by 2 bases, leaving 10 bases between them. The CDR3 consists of 15 residues. Germline CDR1 reads SGHTA; CDR2 reads FQGNSA. As DNA, the CDR3 is TGTGCCAGCAGCTTAGGGGGTCTATCCACAGATACGCAGTATTTT. Protein: CASSLGGLSTDTQYF.

The chain has TRBV9 and TRBJ2-1; the D gene is possibly TRBD2 (5 bases). The CDR3 consists of 17 residues. The germline V gene has CDR1 SGDLS and CDR2 YYNGEE. V shed 3 bases and J shed 4 bases, with 20 bases lying between them. The CDR3 loop is CASSASGTVSPYNEQFF. Written as DNA, the CDR3 is TGTGCCAGCAGCGCCAGCGGAACCGTTTCGCCTTACAATGAGCAGTTCTTC.

This clone was picked up a small number of times. The chain has TRBV19 and TRBJ1-1, with D possibly being TRBD1 (6 bases). This CDR3 comprises 16 residues. Trimming removed 7 bases from V and 3 bases from J, with 21 bases in between. Germline-derived CDR1 and CDR2 are LNHDA and SQIVND (reference sequence). The CDR3 DNA reads as TGTGCCAGTAATCGAGGTGGGGGGCGAGGTGACACTGAAGCTTTCTTT. This codes for CASNRGGGRGDTEAFF.

In DNA form, the CDR3 reads TGTGCCAGCAGCTTATCACTAGCGGGAGTTACAGATACGCAGTATTTT. Protein product: CASSLSLAGVTDTQYF. The chain carries TRBV7-3 and TRBJ2-3; 11 bases map to TRBD2. Germline-derived CDR1 and CDR2 are SGHTA and FQGTGA. There are 16 residues in the CDR3. The trim removed 2 bases at V and 3 bases at J, leaving 4 bases unmatched.

This sequence joins TRBV10-3 and TRBJ1-1, with no clear D. V was cut by 3 bases and J by 6 bases, with 11 bases left in between. CDR1 and CDR2 from the germline V gene are ENHRY and SYGVKD. The CDR3 spans 13 residues. This CDR3 is CAISDSMGPEAFF. The CDR3, as DNA: TGTGCCATCAGTGATTCCATGGGTCCTGAAGCTTTCTTT.

Ten or more counts support this clone. This sequence joins TRBV28 and TRBJ1-1, with a tentative D call TRBD1 (5 bases). The V end was cut by 6 bases, the J end by 1 base, with 12 bases between. Germline V gene lookup returns CDR1 MDHEN and CDR2 SYDVKM. CDR3 length equals 14 residues. The CDR3: CASRRWGENTEAFF. CDR3 DNA sequence: TGTGCCAGCAGAAGGTGGGGGGAGAACACTGAAGCTTTCTTT.

The gene calls are TRBV7-3 and TRBJ2-1; 9 nucleotides align to TRBD2. Germline lookup yields CDR1 SGHTA and CDR2 FQGTGA. The CDR3 spans 13 residues. V was clipped by 8 bases and J by 12 bases; unmatched bases: 11. CDR3 DNA: TGTGCCAGCGCAAAGGTAGCGGGAGACCTGCAGTTCTTC. Protein product: CASAKVAGDLQFF. The full variable domain, in which reference TRBV7-3 and TRBJ2-1 provide the parts outside the CDR3, is GAGVSQTPSNKVTEKGKYVELRCDPISGHTALYWYRQSLGQGPEFLIYFQGTGAADDSGLPNDRFFAVRPEGSVSTLKIQRTERGDSAVYLCASAKVAGDLQFFGPGTRLTVL.

The chain has TRBV19 and TRBJ2-7; 8 nucleotides match TRBD1. Germline CDR1 and CDR2: LNHDA and SQIVND (reference sequence). The V gene end was trimmed by 10 bases and the J gene end by 6 bases; junction bases not matched to a gene: 11. The CDR3 runs 13 residues. The CDR3 reads CATSGQGAGEQYF. CDR3 nucleotide sequence: TGTGCCACCTCGGGGCAGGGGGCTGGCGAGCAGTACTTC.

The rearrangement uses TRBV7-9 and TRBJ1-5; D gene unclear. CDR3 length: 15 amino acids. CDR1 is SEHNR and CDR2 is FQNEAQ in the germline V gene (reference sequence). Trimming stripped 3 bases from V and 5 bases from J, with 14 bases between. The CDR3 DNA reads as TGTGCCAGCAGCTTGGCGGAAAGAGAGGATCAGCCCCAGCATTTT. Translation gives CASSLAEREDQPQHF.

This clone has a handful of counts. The V gene is TRBV27, the J gene TRBJ2-2, with D tentatively TRBD2 (5 bases). V lost 7 bases and J lost 6, with 12 bases in between. CDR3 length equals 13 residues. Looked up from germline, CDR1 is MNHEY and CDR2 is SMNVEV (reference sequence). The CDR3 sequence: CASTPAEAGELFF. CDR3 in DNA: TGTGCCAGCACCCCGGCGGAGGCCGGGGAGCTGTTTTTT.

Comment on this clone: A read error is likely here: a far larger clone is one base away. Additional DNA sequences in this sample encode the identical CDR3. The chain is built from TRBV7-2 and TRBJ2-7; D is unclear. V shed 1 base and J shed 3 bases, with 1 base lying between them. Germline lookup yields CDR1 SGHTA and CDR2 FQGNSA. The CDR3 totals 11 residues. CDR3 bases: TGTGCCAGCAGCTTAGTCTACGAGCAGTACTTC. Translated, it gives CASSLVYEQYF.

The chain is built from TRBV7-3 and TRBJ1-2; D may be TRBD1 (5 bases). Germline assignment: CDR1 SGHTA and CDR2 FQGTGA. Trimming took 1 base from V and 2 from J, leaving 11 bases between them. The CDR3 loop spans 15 amino acids. CDR3 sequence: CASSLNPGRNYGYTF. The CDR3, as DNA: TGTGCCAGCAGCTTAAACCCAGGGAGAAACTATGGCTACACCTTC.

The rearrangement joins TRBV18 to TRBJ2-5, with unresolved D. V lost 3 bases and J lost 1, with 6 bases in between. CDR1 is KGHSH and CDR2 is LQKENI in the germline V gene. This CDR3 is built from 13 residues. The CDR3 coding sequence is TGTGCCAGCTCACCGGCAGTCCAAGAGACCCAGTACTTC. Amino acid sequence: CASSPAVQETQYF.

The chain is built from TRBV19 and TRBJ2-3; no clear D. The V gene lost 5 bases and the J gene lost 5 bases, with 8 bases spanning the gap. The CDR3 totals 12 residues. Germline V CDR1 and CDR2: LNHDA, SQIVND (reference sequence). CDR3 region: CASSLTQDTQYF. Written as DNA, the CDR3 is TGTGCCAGTAGTCTCACACAAGATACGCAGTATTTT. Drawing the rest from reference TRBV19 and TRBJ2-3, the complete variable domain is DGGITQSPKYLFRKEGQNVTLSCEQNLNHDAMYWYRQDPGQGLRLIYYSQIVNDFQKGDIAEGYSVSREKKESFPLTVTSAQKNPTAFYLCASSLTQDTQYFGPGTRLTVL.

The chain joins TRBV2 to TRBJ2-7; unclear D gene. Germline-derived CDR1 and CDR2 are SNHLY and FYNNEI. The V gene lost 4 bases and the J gene lost 7 bases, with 8 bases spanning the gap. This CDR3 has 11 amino acids. The CDR3: CASSVYAEQYF. For the CDR3, the DNA is TGTGCCAGCAGTGTTTACGCGGAGCAGTACTTC.

V usage is TRBV19 and J usage is TRBJ2-6; tentatively, D is TRBD1 (6 bases). The V end was cut by 4 bases, the J end by 2 bases, with 15 bases between. The CDR3 loop spans 17 amino acids. CDR1 is LNHDA and CDR2 is SQIVND in the germline V gene (reference sequence). CDR3 amino acids: CASSTPTGFTGANVLTF. The CDR3 nucleotides read TGTGCCAGTAGTACCCCTACAGGGTTCACTGGGGCCAACGTCCTGACTTTC.

This clone was seen many times. This sample also contains other DNA sequences that code for the same CDR3. The rearrangement joins TRBV2 to TRBJ1-5; 7 nucleotides match TRBD1. This CDR3 contains 14 residues. V shed 6 bases, J shed 3 bases, and the junction held 5 bases outside the gene matches. Germline V CDR1 and CDR2: SNHLY, FYNNEI. CDR3 loop: CASSGTANNQPQHF. The CDR3 nucleotides are TGTGCCAGCAGCGGGACAGCGAACAATCAGCCCCAGCATTTT.

V and J are TRBV7-2 and TRBJ1-1; no clear D gene. Between the trimmed V and J ends, which lost 0 bases and 3 bases, there was a span of 11 bases. CDR3 length: 15 residues. Germline CDR1 reads SGHTA; CDR2 reads FQGNSA. CDR3 sequence reads: CASSLAGSGDTEAFF. DNA for the CDR3: TGTGCCAGCAGCTTAGCGGGAAGTGGGGACACTGAAGCTTTCTTT.